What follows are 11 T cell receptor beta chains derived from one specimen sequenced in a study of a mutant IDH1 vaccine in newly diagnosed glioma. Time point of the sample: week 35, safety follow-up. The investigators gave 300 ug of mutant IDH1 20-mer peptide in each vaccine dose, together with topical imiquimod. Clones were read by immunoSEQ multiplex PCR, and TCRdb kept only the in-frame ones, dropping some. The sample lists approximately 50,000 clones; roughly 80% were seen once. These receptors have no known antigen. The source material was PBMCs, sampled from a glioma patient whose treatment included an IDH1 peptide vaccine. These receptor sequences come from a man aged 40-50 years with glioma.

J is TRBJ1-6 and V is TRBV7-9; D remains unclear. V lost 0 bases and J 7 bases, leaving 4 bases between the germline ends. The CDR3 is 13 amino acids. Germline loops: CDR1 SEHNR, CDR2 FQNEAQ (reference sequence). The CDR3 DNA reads TGTGCCAGCAGCTTAGCGGAGAATTCACCCCTCCACTTT. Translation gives CASSLAENSPLHF.

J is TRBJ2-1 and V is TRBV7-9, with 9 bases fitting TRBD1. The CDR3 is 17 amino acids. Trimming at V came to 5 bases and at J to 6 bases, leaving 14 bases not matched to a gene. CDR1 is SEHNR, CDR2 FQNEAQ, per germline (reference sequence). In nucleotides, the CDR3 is TGTGCCAGCAGCATCAACAGGGGGCAAGTTCGTAGCAATGAGCAGTTCTTC. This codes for CASSINRGQVRSNEQFF.

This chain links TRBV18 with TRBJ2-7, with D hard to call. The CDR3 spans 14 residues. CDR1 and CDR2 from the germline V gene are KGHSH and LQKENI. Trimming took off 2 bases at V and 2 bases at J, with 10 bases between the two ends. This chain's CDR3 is CASSPLDGTYEQYF. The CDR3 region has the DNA TGTGCCAGCTCACCATTGGACGGTACCTACGAGCAGTACTTC.

The DNA for the CDR3 is TGTGCCAGCAGCTTTCAGGGGGCGAATTCACCCCTCCACTTT. It yields the protein CASSFQGANSPLHF. The chain combines TRBV5-6 with TRBJ1-6, with 8 bases that match TRBD1. CDR1 is SGHDT, CDR2 YYEEEE, per germline. CDR3 size: 14 residues. J was trimmed by 7 bases and V by 2 bases; bases with no gene match: 2. Full variable domain (rest looked up from reference TRBV5-6 and TRBJ1-6): DAGVTQSPTHLIKTRGQQVTLRCSPKSGHDTVSWYQQALGQGPQFIFQYYEEEERQRGNFPDRFSGHQFPNYSSELNVNALLLGDSALYLCASSFQGANSPLHFGNGTRLTVT.

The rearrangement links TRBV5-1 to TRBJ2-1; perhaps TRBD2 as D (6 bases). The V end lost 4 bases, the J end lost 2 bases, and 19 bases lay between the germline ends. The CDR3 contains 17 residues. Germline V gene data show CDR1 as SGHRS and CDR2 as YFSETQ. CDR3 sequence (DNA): TGCGCCAGCAGCATCGGGGACTTGCCGATTGCCTACAATGAGCAGTTCTTC. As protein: CASSIGDLPIAYNEQFF. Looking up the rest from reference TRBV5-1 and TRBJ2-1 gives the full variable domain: KAGVTQTPRYLIKTRGQQVTLSCSPISGHRSVSWYQQTPGQGLQFLFEYFSETQRNKGNFPGRFSGRQFSNSRSEMNVSTLELGDSALYLCASSIGDLPIAYNEQFFGPGTRLTVL.

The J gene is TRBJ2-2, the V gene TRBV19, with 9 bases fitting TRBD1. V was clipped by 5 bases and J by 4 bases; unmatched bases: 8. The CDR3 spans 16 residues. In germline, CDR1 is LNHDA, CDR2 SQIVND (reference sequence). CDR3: CASSDTGQGITGELFF. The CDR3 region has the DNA TGTGCCAGTAGTGATACGGGACAGGGTATCACCGGGGAGCTGTTTTTT.

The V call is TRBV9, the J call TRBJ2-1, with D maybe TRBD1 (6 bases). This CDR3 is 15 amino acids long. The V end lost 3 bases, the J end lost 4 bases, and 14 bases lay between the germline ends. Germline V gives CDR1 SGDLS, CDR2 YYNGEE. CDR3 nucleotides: TGTGCCAGCAGCGCTCAGGGGCGCGCGTACAATGAGCAGTTCTTC. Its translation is CASSAQGRAYNEQFF.

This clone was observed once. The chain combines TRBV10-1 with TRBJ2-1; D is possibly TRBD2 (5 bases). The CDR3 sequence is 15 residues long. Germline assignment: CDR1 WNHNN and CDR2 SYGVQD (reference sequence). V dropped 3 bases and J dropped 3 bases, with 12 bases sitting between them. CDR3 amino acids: CASSDSASYYNEQFF. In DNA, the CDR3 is TGCGCCAGCAGTGATTCGGCTAGCTACTACAATGAGCAGTTCTTC.

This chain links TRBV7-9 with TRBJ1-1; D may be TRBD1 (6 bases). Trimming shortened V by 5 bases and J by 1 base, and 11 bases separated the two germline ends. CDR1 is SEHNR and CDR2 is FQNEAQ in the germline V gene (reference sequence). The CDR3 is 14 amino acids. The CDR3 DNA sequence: TGTGCCAGCAGCACGACAGGAGGGAACACTGAAGCTTTCTTT. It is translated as CASSTTGGNTEAFF.

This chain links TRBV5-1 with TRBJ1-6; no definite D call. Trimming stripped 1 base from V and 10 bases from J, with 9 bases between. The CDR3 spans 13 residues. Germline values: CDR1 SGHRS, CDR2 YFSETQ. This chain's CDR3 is CASSLQERSPLHF. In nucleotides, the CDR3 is TGCGCCAGCAGCTTGCAGGAGCGGTCACCCCTCCACTTT.

CDR3 bases: TGTGCCAGCAGCCAAGGGGATCCAGGGAACGGTCAGCCCCAGCATTTT. It specifies CASSQGDPGNGQPQHF. The chain employs TRBV7-9 and TRBJ1-5; possibly TRBD1 for D (5 bases). The CDR3 covers 16 residues. From germline, CDR1 is SEHNR and CDR2 FQNEAQ (reference sequence). V gave up 5 bases and J gave up 6 bases, with 20 bases separating them. Full variable domain (outside the CDR3, taken from reference TRBV7-9 and TRBJ1-5): DTGVSQNPRHKITKRGQNVTFRCDPISEHNRLYWYRQTLGQGPEFLTYFQNEAQLEKSRLLSDRFSAERPKGSFSTLEIQRTEQGDSAMYLCASSQGDPGNGQPQHFGDGTRLSIL.